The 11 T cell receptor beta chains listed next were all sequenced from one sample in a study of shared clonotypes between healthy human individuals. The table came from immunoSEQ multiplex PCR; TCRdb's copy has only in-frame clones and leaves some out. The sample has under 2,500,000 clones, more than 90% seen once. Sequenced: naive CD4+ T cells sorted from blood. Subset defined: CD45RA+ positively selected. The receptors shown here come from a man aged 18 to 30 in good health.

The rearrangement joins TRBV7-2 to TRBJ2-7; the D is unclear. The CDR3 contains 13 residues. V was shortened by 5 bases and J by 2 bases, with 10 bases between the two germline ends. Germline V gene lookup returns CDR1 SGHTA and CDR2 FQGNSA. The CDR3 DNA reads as TGTGCCAGCAGCGATATTGTGCCCTACGAGCAGTACTTC. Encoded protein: CASSDIVPYEQYF.

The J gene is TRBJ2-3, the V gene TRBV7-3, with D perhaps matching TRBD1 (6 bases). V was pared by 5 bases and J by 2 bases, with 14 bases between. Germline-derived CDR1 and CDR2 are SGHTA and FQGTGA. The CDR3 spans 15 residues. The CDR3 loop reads CASSPTGTLTDTQYF. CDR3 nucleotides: TGTGCCAGCAGCCCCACCGGGACACTCACAGATACGCAGTATTTT.

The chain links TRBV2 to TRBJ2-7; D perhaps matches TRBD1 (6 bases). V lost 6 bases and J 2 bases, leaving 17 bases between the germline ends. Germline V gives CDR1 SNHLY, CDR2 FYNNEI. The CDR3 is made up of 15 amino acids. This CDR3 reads CASRSDRNGPYEQYF. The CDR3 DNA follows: TGTGCCAGCAGATCTGACAGGAATGGCCCCTACGAGCAGTACTTC. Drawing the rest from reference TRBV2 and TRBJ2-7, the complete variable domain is EPEVTQTPSHQVTQMGQEVILRCVPISNHLYFYWYRQILGQKVEFLVSFYNNEISEKSEIFDDQFSVERPDGSNFTLKIRSTKLEDSAMYFCASRSDRNGPYEQYFGPGTRLTVT.

The CDR3: CASSPPSGRAGTTKETQYF. The CDR3 DNA follows: TGTGCCAGTAGTCCCCCTAGCGGGAGGGCCGGGACAACTAAAGAGACCCAGTACTTC. The chain has TRBV19 and TRBJ2-5; TRBD2 matches at 12 bases. In germline, CDR1 is LNHDA, CDR2 SQIVND (reference sequence). This CDR3 is built from 19 residues. Unmatched junction bases numbered 16, after V lost 5 bases and J lost 3 bases.

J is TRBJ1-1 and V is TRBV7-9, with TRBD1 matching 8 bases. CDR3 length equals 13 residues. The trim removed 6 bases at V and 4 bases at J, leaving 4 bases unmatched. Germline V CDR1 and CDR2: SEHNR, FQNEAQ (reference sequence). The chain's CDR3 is CASRLTGGTEAFF. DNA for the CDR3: TGTGCCAGCAGGCTAACAGGGGGCACTGAAGCTTTCTTT.

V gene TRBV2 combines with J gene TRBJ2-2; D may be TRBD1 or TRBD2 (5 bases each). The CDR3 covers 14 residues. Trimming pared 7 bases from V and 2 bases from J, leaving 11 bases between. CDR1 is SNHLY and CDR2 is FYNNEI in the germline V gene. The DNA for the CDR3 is TGTGCCAGCATACGGGACCGAAACACCGGGGAGCTGTTTTTT. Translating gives CASIRDRNTGELFF.

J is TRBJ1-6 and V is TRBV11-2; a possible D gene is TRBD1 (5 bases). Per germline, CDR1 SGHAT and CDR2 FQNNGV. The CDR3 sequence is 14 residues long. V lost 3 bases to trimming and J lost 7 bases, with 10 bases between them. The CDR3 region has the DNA TGTGCCAGCAGCTTTCAGGGCGTAAATTCACCCCTCCACTTT. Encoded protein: CASSFQGVNSPLHF.

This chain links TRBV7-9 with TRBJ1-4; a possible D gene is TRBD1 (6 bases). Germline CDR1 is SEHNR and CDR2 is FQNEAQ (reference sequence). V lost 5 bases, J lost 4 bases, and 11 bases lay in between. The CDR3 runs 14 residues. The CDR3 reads CASSGTSYNEKLFF. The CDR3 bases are TGTGCCAGCAGCGGGACAAGTTATAATGAAAAACTGTTTTTT.

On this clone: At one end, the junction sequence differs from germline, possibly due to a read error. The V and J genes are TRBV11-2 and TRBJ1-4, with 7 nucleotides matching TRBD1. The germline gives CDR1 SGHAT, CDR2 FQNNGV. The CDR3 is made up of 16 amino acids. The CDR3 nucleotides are TGTGCCAGCAGTTTAGGGACAGCTTCAACTAATGAAAAACTGTTTTTT. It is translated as CASSLGTASTNEKLFF.

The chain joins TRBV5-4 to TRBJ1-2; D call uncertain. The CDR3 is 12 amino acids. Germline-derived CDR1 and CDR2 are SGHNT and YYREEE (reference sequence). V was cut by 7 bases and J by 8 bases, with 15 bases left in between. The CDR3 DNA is TGTGCCAGCTACGGGATTGGCAAGGGCTACACCTTC. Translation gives CASYGIGKGYTF.

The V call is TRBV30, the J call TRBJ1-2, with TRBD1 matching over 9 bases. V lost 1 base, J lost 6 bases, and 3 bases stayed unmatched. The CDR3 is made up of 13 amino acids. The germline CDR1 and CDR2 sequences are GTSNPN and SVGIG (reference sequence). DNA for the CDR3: TGTGCCTGGAGTGGGGGACAGGGTCATGGCTACACCTTC. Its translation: CAWSGGQGHGYTF.